The clone carrying this TCR beta chain was detected only a few times. This sample is part of a study of identical twins. TCRdb re-called the 5' RACE reads through MiXCR, storing one row per CDR3 protein. Among some 660,000 distinct CDR3 sequences listed, 8.5% to 9% were seen once. V shed 5 bases and J 4 bases; nucleotides not matched to a gene: 11. Germline V lookup: CDR1 SEHNR, CDR2 FQNEAQ (reference sequence). CDR3 length equals 16 residues. The data were also submitted as part of a second study, on yellow fever vaccine responses in identical twins.

This TCR was recovered from a woman aged 18-29 years in good health. V is TRBV7-9 and J is TRBJ2-1; 7 positions match TRBD2. Sequencing used PBMCs. In DNA, the CDR3 is TGTGCCAGCAGCCCGTTGGGGAGCGGGGCGTACAATGAGCAGTTCTTC. Its translation is CASSPLGSGAYNEQFF.